This is a list of T cell receptor beta chains from one sample in a study of blood T cell repertoires in COVID-19. The assay was immunoSEQ multiplex PCR, and TCRdb's table has in-frame clones only and misses some. The table lists 45,000 to 65,000 clones, roughly 84% of them singletons. Material: peripheral blood. These receptors came from a man older than 75 in a cohort sampled during active COVID-19. Each CDR3 is given without its conserved first and last residue.

V: TRBV5-4
J: TRBJ2-1
CDR3: ASSLEYRGSSYNEQF

V: TRBV3-1/TRBV3-2
J: TRBJ2-3
CDR3: ASSQSSGTSGTPDTQY

V: TRBV11-2
J: TRBJ1-4
CDR3: ASSLSLDEKLF

V: TRBV19
J: TRBJ2-7
CDR3: ASSSSEQGLYEQY

V: TRBV6-2/TRBV6-3
J: TRBJ1-2
CDR3: ASSYSGGNYGYT

V: TRBV30
J: TRBJ2-7
CDR3: AWSGEREDEQY

V: TRBV19
J: TRBJ1-2
CDR3: ASTDREAFNYGYT

V: TRBV3-1/TRBV3-2
J: TRBJ2-5
CDR3: ASSRFRETQY

V: TRBV3-1/TRBV3-2
J: TRBJ1-1
CDR3: ASSHGTAEAF

V: TRBV5-1
J: TRBJ1-2
CDR3: ASSFSGQGASGGYT

V: TRBV6-5
J: TRBJ1-1
CDR3: ASSYSGGFGEAF

V: TRBV23-1
J: TRBJ2-7
CDR3: ASSQVLGTALNSYEQY

V: TRBV2
J: TRBJ2-1
CDR3: ASSGEVNEQF

V: TRBV5-8
J: TRBJ2-7
CDR3: ASSLSGTATYEQY

V: TRBV4-1
J: TRBJ2-1
CDR3: ASSQASGRSTYNEQF

V: TRBV5-6
J: TRBJ1-5
CDR3: ASSLSRQGGYSNQPQH

V: TRBV3-1/TRBV3-2
J: TRBJ1-5
CDR3: ASATWEGDSNQPQH

V: TRBV5-1
J: TRBJ2-3
CDR3: ASSLVSGGPTDTQY